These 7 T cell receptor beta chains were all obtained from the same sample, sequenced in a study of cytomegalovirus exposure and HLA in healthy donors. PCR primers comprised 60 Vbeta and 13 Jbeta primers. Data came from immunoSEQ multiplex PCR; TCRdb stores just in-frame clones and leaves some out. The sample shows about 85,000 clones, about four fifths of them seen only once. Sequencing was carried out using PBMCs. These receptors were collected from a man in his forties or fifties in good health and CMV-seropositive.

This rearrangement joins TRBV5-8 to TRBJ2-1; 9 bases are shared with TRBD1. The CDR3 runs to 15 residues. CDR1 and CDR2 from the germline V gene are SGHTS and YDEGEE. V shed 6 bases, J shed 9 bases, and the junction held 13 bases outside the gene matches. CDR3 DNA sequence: TGTGCCAGCACCCTTTTCCGGGACAGGGATAGTGAGCAGTTCTTC. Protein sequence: CASTLFRDRDSEQFF.

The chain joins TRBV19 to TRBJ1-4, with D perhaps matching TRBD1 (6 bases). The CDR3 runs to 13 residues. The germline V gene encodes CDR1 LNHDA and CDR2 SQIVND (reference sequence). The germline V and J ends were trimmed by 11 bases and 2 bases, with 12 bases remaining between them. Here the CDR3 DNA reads TGTGCCTCAGGGGACGGGACTAATGAAAAACTGTTTTTT. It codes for CASGDGTNEKLFF.

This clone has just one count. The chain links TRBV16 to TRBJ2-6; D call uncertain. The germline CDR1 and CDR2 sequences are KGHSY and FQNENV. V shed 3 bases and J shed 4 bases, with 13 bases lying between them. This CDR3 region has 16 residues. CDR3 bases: TGTGCCAGCAGCCATCAGCCCTTCGGGGGGGCCAACGTCCTGACTTTC. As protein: CASSHQPFGGANVLTF.

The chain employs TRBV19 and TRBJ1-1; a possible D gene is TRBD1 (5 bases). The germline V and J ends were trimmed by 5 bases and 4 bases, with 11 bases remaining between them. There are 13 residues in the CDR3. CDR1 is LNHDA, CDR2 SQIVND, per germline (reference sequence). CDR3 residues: CASSWGVLTEAFF. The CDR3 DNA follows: TGTGCCAGTAGTTGGGGGGTTCTCACTGAAGCTTTCTTT.

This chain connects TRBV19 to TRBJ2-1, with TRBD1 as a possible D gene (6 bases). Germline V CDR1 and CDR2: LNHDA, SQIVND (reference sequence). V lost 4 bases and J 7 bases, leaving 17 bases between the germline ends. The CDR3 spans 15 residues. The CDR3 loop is CASSTDSGAGNEQFF. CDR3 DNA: TGTGCCAGTAGTACCGATTCAGGGGCGGGTAATGAGCAGTTCTTC.

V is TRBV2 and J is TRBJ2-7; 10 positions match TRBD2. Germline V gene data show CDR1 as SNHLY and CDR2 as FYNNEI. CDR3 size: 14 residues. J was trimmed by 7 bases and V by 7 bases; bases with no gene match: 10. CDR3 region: CASTPSSGSGEQYF. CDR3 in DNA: TGTGCCAGCACCCCCTCTAGCGGGAGTGGAGAGCAGTACTTC.

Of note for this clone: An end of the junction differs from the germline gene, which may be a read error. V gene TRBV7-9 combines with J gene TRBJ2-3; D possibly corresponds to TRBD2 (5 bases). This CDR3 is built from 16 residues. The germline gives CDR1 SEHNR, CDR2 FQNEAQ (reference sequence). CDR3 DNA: TGTTCCAGCAGCTTAAGTGGACCTACCCCGGGGGATACGCAGTATTTT. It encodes CSSSLSGPTPGDTQYF.